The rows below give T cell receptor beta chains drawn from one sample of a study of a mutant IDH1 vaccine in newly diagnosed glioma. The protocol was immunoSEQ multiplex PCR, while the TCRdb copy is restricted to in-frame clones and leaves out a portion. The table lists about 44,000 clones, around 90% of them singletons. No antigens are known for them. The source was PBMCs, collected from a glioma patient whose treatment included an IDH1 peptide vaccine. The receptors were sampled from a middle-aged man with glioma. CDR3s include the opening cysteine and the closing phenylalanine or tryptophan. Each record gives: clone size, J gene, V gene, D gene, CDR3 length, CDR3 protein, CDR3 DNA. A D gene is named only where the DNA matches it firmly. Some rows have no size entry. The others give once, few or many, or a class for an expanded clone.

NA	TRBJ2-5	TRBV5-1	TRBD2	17	CASSLFSTSGGMKTQYF	TGCGCCAGCAGCTTGTTTAGCACTAGCGGGGGGATGAAGACCCAGTACTTC
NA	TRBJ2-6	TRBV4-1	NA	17	CASSQRGIPPGANVLTF	TGCGCCAGCAGCCAAAGGGGGATCCCGCCTGGGGCCAACGTCCTGACTTTC
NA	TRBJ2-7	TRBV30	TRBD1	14	CAWKSGTGGSEQYF	TGTGCCTGGAAATCCGGGACAGGGGGCTCCGAGCAGTACTTC
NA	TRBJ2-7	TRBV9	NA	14	CASNLLGDVDEQYF	TGTGCCAGCAACCTACTGGGCGATGTCGACGAGCAGTACTTC
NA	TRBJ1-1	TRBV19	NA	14	CASRVDRPNTEAFF	TGTGCCAGTAGGGTGGACCGCCCAAACACTGAAGCTTTCTTT
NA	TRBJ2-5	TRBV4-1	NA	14	CASSLTRSGETQYF	TGCGCCAGCAGTCTCACAAGGTCCGGAGAGACCCAGTACTTC
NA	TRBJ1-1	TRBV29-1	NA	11	CSVVWEGEAFF	TGCAGCGTTGTCTGGGAAGGAGAAGCTTTCTTT
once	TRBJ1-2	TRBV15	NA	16	CATSRGGTARSNGYTF	TGTGCCACCAGCAGAGGGGGGACTGCCCGGTCTAATGGCTACACCTTC
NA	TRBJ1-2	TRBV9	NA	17	CASSVSPGAATNYGYTF	TGTGCCAGCAGCGTATCACCTGGAGCGGCTACTAACTATGGCTACACCTTC
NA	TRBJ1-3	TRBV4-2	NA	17	CASSQEGRTSSGNTIYF	TGTGCCAGCAGCCAAGAGGGGAGGACCAGCTCTGGAAACACCATATATTTT
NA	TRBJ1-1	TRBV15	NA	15	CATSTREGQNTEAFF	TGTGCCACCAGCACTCGTGAGGGGCAGAACACTGAAGCTTTCTTT
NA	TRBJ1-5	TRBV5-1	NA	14	CASSPVEGGKDQHF	TGCGCCAGCAGCCCGGTAGAGGGGGGAAAGGACCAGCATTTT
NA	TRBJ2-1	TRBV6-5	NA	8	CASHEQFF	TGTGCCAGCCATGAGCAGTTCTTC
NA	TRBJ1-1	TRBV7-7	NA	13	CASSLDLNTEAFF	TGTGCTAGCAGCTTAGACCTGAACACTGAAGCTTTCTTT
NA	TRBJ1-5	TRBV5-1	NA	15	CASSLAPQGNQPQHF	TGCGCCAGCAGCTTGGCCCCACAGGGCAATCAGCCCCAGCATTTT
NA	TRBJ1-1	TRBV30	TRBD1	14	CAWKTGRANTEAFF	TGTGCCTGGAAGACAGGGCGAGCGAACACTGAAGCTTTCTTT
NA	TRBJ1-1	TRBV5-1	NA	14	CASSLGGMNTEAFF	TGCGCCAGCAGCTTGGGGGGAATGAACACTGAAGCTTTCTTT
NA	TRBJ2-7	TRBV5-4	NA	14	CASSLARGTYEQYF	TGTGCCAGCAGCTTGGCCCGGGGAACCTACGAGCAGTACTTC
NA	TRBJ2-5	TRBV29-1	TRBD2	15	CSVEGPPAGVETQYF	TGCAGCGTTGAAGGCCCTCCAGCGGGGGTAGAGACCCAGTACTTC
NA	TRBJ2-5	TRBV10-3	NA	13	CAISDLSPPTQYF	TGTGCCATCAGTGACCTCTCGCCGCCGACCCAGTACTTC
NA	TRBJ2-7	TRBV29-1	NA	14	CSVVGQGVYYEQYF	TGCAGCGTTGTTGGCCAGGGAGTCTACTACGAGCAGTACTTC
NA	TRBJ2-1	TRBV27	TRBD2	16	CASSLSGGGAYNEQFF	TGTGCCAGCAGTTTATCGGGCGGGGGGGCCTACAATGAGCAGTTCTTC
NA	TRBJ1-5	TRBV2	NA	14	CASKAGGSGQPQHF	TGTGCCAGCAAGGCTGGGGGCTCGGGACAGCCCCAGCATTTT
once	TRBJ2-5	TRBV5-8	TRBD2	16	CASSTRLAGVGETQYF	TGTGCCAGCAGCACAAGACTAGCGGGAGTTGGAGAGACCCAGTACTTC
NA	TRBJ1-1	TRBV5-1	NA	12	CASSADTHEAFF	TGCGCCAGCAGCGCGGACACCCATGAAGCTTTCTTT